This record looks at one TCR beta chain sequence and its context. Other DNA sequences of this sample code for an identical CDR3. This sample stems from a study of shared clonotypes between healthy human individuals. The assay was immunoSEQ multiplex PCR, and TCRdb's table has in-frame clones only and misses some. The sample has roughly 2,500,000 clones, approximately 93% seen once. Material for sequencing was naive CD4+ T cells from PBMCs. This sample's subset: CD45RA+ positively selected. The TCR originated in a man in his late teens or twenties in good health. Some clones in this sample may be carry-over from other donors' samples.

The CDR3 reads CSVSSANTEAFF. CDR3 nucleotides: TGCAGCGTTAGTTCGGCGAACACTGAAGCTTTCTTT. The chain is built from TRBV29-1 and TRBJ1-1; the D is unclear. Germline V lookup: CDR1 SQVTM, CDR2 ANQGSEA. The CDR3 has 12 residues. V lost 5 bases and J lost 1, with 8 bases in between. The full variable domain, with the rest looked up from reference TRBV29-1 and TRBJ1-1, is SAVISQKPSRDICQRGTSLTIQCQVDSQVTMMFWYRQQPGQSLTLIATANQGSEATYESGFVIDKFPISRPNLTFSTLTVSNMSPEDSSIYLCSVSSANTEAFFGQGTRLTVV.